A selection of T cell receptor beta chains follows, all from one sample in a study of CD4 T cells in relation to SARS-CoV-2 and coronaviruses. Sequencing was performed with immunoSEQ multiplex PCR; in TCRdb, only in-frame clones are kept and a portion is missing. The repertoire holds about 20,000 clones, with about 80% as singletons. Their specific antigens are unknown. Sequencing used CD4+ T cells from PBMCs, cultured in vitro. Every receptor here comes from a human donor in good health. CDR3s include the opening cysteine and the closing phenylalanine or tryptophan. D genes are given only for firm matches. Size is stated for part of the rows, as once, few or many counts, or as a class when the clone is expanded.

V	J	size	D	DNA	CDR3
TRBV9	TRBJ2-7	few	-	TGTGCCAGCAGCGTAGTTGCACAGTCCTACGAGCAGTACTTC	CASSVVAQSYEQYF
TRBV12-3/TRBV12-4	TRBJ1-1	-	TRBD1	TGTGCCAGCAGACGGACAGGGGGCCCTGAAGCTTTCTTT	CASRRTGGPEAFF
TRBV27	TRBJ1-4	-	-	TGTGCCAGCCACCTAAACCGCGGGCCGAATGAAAAACTGTTTTTT	CASHLNRGPNEKLFF
TRBV7-7	TRBJ2-1	once	TRBD1	TGTGCCAGCAGCCCGCTCAGGACAGGGGGCTCTGAGCAGTTCTTC	CASSPLRTGGSEQFF
TRBV9	TRBJ2-1	-	TRBD2	TGTGCCAGCAGCCACAAGACTAGCGGGAGTGGTCTTGAGCAGTTCTTC	CASSHKTSGSGLEQFF
TRBV10-1	TRBJ2-2	few	-	TGCGCCAGCAGTAGCCCCGCCGGGGAGCTGTTTTTT	CASSSPAGELFF
TRBV27	TRBJ1-2	-	-	TGTGCCAGCAGTTTATCGGGGGGGGACTATGGCTACACCTTC	CASSLSGGDYGYTF
TRBV9	TRBJ2-7	-	-	TGTGCCAGCAGCGCCCAAGGGTTGGGTTGGCACGAGCAGTACTTC	CASSAQGLGWHEQYF
TRBV11-2	TRBJ1-2	-	TRBD1	TGTGCCAGCAGCTTTACAGGGGGCCACCTCTTATGGGGCTACACCTTC	CASSFTGGHLLWGYTF
TRBV28	TRBJ1-1	once	-	TGTGCCAGCACCTCCGGACAGACTCACACTGAAGCTTTCTTT	CASTSGQTHTEAFF
TRBV7-9	TRBJ2-7	-	TRBD2	TGTGCCAGCAGCCCCCCCGTGATAGCGGGAGTTGGGCAGTACTTC	CASSPPVIAGVGQYF
TRBV12-3/TRBV12-4	TRBJ1-5	-	TRBD1	TGTGCCAGCGGACAGGTTAGCAATCAGCCCCAGCATTTT	CASGQVSNQPQHF
TRBV6-1	TRBJ1-4	-	TRBD1	TGTGCCAGCAGTGACGCCCTCCGGGACAGGGATGAAAAACTGTTTTTT	CASSDALRDRDEKLFF
TRBV11-3	TRBJ2-1	-	-	TGTGCCAGCAGCTTGTATCGGAGCGCCTACAATGAGCAGTTCTTC	CASSLYRSAYNEQFF
TRBV9	TRBJ2-7	-	TRBD1	TGTGCCAGCAGCGTACAACCGACAGGGAACTACGAGCAGTACTTC	CASSVQPTGNYEQYF
TRBV28	TRBJ2-3	once	-	TGTGCCAGCGGCCCATTCTCTCTCGGGAGACTTAGGACAGATACGCAGTATTTT	CASGPFSLGRLRTDTQYF
TRBV18	TRBJ2-5	-	-	TGTGCCAGCTCACCACGATCAAGGACTGATTTTCGAGAGACCCAGTACTTC	CASSPRSRTDFRETQYF
TRBV28	TRBJ2-5	-	-	TGTGCCAGCAGTTTAGGAGGGCGAGAGACCCAGTACTTC	CASSLGGRETQYF
TRBV6-5	TRBJ1-2	once	-	TGTGCCAGCAGTTACGGTCCCGACCTTTATGGCTACACCTTC	CASSYGPDLYGYTF
TRBV27	TRBJ1-3	-	-	TGTGCCAGTGGAGCTCTAACGGGGGGGGATGGCACCATATATTTT	CASGALTGGDGTIYF
TRBV4-2	TRBJ2-2	-	TRBD1	TGTGCCAGCAGCCAACCTACAGGGGATCACACCGGGGAGCTGTTTTTT	CASSQPTGDHTGELFF
TRBV5-1	TRBJ2-7	-	TRBD1	TGCGCCAGCAGTTACAGGGGAGACGAGCAGTACTTC	CASSYRGDEQYF
TRBV3-1/TRBV3-2	TRBJ2-7	-	TRBD2	TGTGCCAGCAGCCATTCAGCGGGAGGCTACGAGCAGTACTTC	CASSHSAGGYEQYF
TRBV12-3/TRBV12-4	TRBJ2-7	once	-	TGTGCCAGCAGTTTAGTTGGGTACGACGAGCAGTACTTC	CASSLVGYDEQYF
TRBV5-6	TRBJ2-7	-	TRBD1	TGTGCCAGCAGCTCTCGCCTGCAGGGGGCCCGTCTACGATGGCAGTACTTC	CASSSRLQGARLRWQYF
TRBV6-6	TRBJ2-7	-	-	TGTGCCAGCAGGGTTGGGGTAGGCCCCTACGAGCAGTACTTC	CASRVGVGPYEQYF
TRBV6-4	TRBJ2-7	-	-	TGTGCCAGCAGTGACCCGAATCTCCCCGGGCGGGAGCAGTACTTC	CASSDPNLPGREQYF
TRBV7-3	TRBJ2-2	-	-	TGTGCCAGCAGCCCCAACACCGGGGAGCTGTTTTTT	CASSPNTGELFF
TRBV13	TRBJ2-7	-	TRBD1	TGTGCCAGCAGCGGGCGACAGGGGGCGGGGGAGCAGTACTTC	CASSGRQGAGEQYF
TRBV6-4	TRBJ2-2	-	TRBD2	TGTGCCAGCAGTGACTCGGCTAGCGGAGGGACCGGGGAGCTGTTTTTT	CASSDSASGGTGELFF
TRBV21-1	TRBJ2-7	once	-	TGTGCCAGCAGCAAAGAGGCCACAGGGGGCGGGTACGAGCAGTACTTC	CASSKEATGGGYEQYF
TRBV7-2	TRBJ2-7	-	-	TGTGCCAGCAGCTTAGCCTATAACAGCCACTACGAGCAGTACTTC	CASSLAYNSHYEQYF
TRBV2	TRBJ2-4	-	-	TGTGCCAGCAGTGGGTTAGCCAAAAACATTCAGTACTTC	CASSGLAKNIQYF